These T cell receptor beta chains were read from a single sample in a study of T-cell reconstitution after alpha-beta-depleted transplantation in children. From the PCR reads, TCRdb called clonotypes with MiXCR, one entry per CDR3 protein. The sample carries 600,000 to 700,000 distinct CDR3 sequences, around 17% recorded once. Sequenced here: PBMCs from the stem cell graft donor, sampled from the stem cell graft. The source is a human donor who donated a stem cell graft to a child with acute myeloid leukemia. The CDR3 runs from the conserved cysteine through the conserved F or W. Each record gives: D gene, J gene, V gene, clone size, CDR3 protein, CDR3 DNA. D genes are given only for firm matches. Size values are once, few and many counts, or a class for expanded clones, and some rows have none.

TRBD1,TRBJ2-7,TRBV12-3/TRBV12-4,NA,CASSHGTGRQQYF,TGTGCCAGCAGCCACGGGACAGGGAGGCAGCAGTACTTC
NA,TRBJ2-5,TRBV7-9,NA,CASSLSTETQYF,TGTGCCAGCAGCTTATCGACGGAGACCCAGTACTTC
TRBD1,TRBJ1-4,TRBV27,many,CASSRGTGRAKLFF,TGTGCCAGCAGTAGGGGGACAGGGCGGGCAAAACTGTTTTTT
NA,TRBJ2-5,TRBV20-1,many,CSARDTGLETQYF,TGCAGTGCTAGAGATACAGGTCTGGAGACCCAGTACTTC
TRBD1,TRBJ2-7,TRBV7-2,NA,CASRSQGVGEQYF,TGTGCCAGCAGGTCACAGGGGGTCGGCGAGCAGTACTTC
NA,TRBJ2-3,TRBV29-1,many,CSAREGGGPDTQYF,TGCAGCGCACGTGAGGGGGGGGGCCCAGATACGCAGTATTTT
TRBD1,TRBJ2-7,TRBV12-3/TRBV12-4,many,CASTRGGTGGRGREQYF,TGTGCCAGCACCCGAGGCGGGACAGGGGGCCGTGGCCGCGAGCAGTACTTC
NA,TRBJ1-1,TRBV27,NA,CASSGEENTEAFF,TGTGCCAGCTCGGGGGAGGAGAACACTGAAGCTTTCTTT
NA,TRBJ2-5,TRBV7-2,many,CASSLVGTSQETQYF,TGTGCCAGCAGCTTAGTCGGGACATCCCAAGAGACCCAGTACTTC
TRBD2,TRBJ2-7,TRBV12-3/TRBV12-4,NA,CASRAGTTYEQYF,TGTGCCAGCAGGGCCGGGACTACCTACGAGCAGTACTTC
NA,TRBJ2-2,TRBV28,NA,CASSDGGLYTGELFF,TGTGCCAGCAGTGATGGGGGGCTATACACCGGGGAGCTGTTTTTT
NA,TRBJ2-1,TRBV10-3,many,CAIKGTSLENEQFF,TGTGCCATCAAGGGAACCTCTTTAGAGAATGAGCAGTTCTTC
TRBD2,TRBJ2-2,TRBV4-3,NA,CASSQDRGGAATGELFF,TGCGCCAGCAGCCAAGATCGCGGGGGGGCTGCTACCGGGGAGCTGTTTTTT
TRBD1,TRBJ1-5,TRBV7-9,few,CASSLGTGGDNQPQHF,TGTGCCAGCAGCTTGGGTACAGGGGGCGACAATCAGCCCCAGCATTTT
NA,TRBJ1-1,TRBV12-3/TRBV12-4,NA,CASSWSVNTEAFF,TGTGCCAGCAGTTGGTCGGTGAACACTGAAGCTTTCTTT
NA,TRBJ2-5,TRBV7-8,NA,CASSSGESQETQYF,TGTGCCAGCAGCTCCGGGGAGTCCCAAGAGACCCAGTACTTC
TRBD2,TRBJ2-3,TRBV25-1,NA,CASSSLGDYSLDTQYF,TGTGCCAGCAGTTCCCTCGGGGACTATTCACTAGATACGCAGTATTTT
NA,TRBJ1-5,TRBV20-1,few,CSARPRPRSYNQPQHF,TGCAGTGCTAGACCTAGACCGAGAAGCTACAATCAGCCCCAGCATTTT
TRBD1,TRBJ2-2,TRBV5-1,many,CASSRTGANTGELFF,TGCGCCAGCAGCCGGACAGGGGCGAACACCGGGGAGCTGTTTTTT
NA,TRBJ2-1,TRBV12-3/TRBV12-4,NA,CASSPGGVYNEQFF,TGTGCCAGCAGCCCCGGCGGGGTCTACAATGAGCAGTTCTTC
NA,TRBJ1-1,TRBV27,many,CASSPGMGYVTEAFF,TGTGCCAGCAGTCCCGGGATGGGGTATGTCACTGAAGCTTTCTTT
NA,TRBJ2-7,TRBV20-1,many,CSASPVQGIGTYEQYF,TGCAGTGCTAGCCCAGTCCAGGGGATAGGGACCTACGAGCAGTACTTC
TRBD2,TRBJ2-1,TRBV10-3,many,CAISEWAGGSSYNEQFF,TGTGCCATCAGTGAGTGGGCGGGGGGGAGCTCCTACAATGAGCAGTTCTTC
TRBD1,TRBJ2-7,TRBV12-3/TRBV12-4,NA,CASSQTETGAFYEQYF,TGTGCCAGCAGTCAAACCGAGACAGGGGCCTTCTACGAGCAGTACTTC
NA,TRBJ2-7,TRBV4-3,NA,CASSQDLSLSGYEQYF,TGCGCCAGCAGCCAAGATCTATCCCTTTCAGGCTACGAGCAGTACTTC
TRBD1,TRBJ2-7,TRBV13,many,CASSLARTGKAEQYF,TGTGCCAGCAGCTTAGCAAGGACAGGGAAGGCCGAGCAGTACTTC
NA,TRBJ1-4,TRBV28,NA,CASGGGTGEKLFF,TGTGCCAGCGGAGGGGGTACAGGGGAAAAACTGTTTTTT
TRBD1,TRBJ2-5,TRBV29-1,NA,CSVEDRGDETQYF,TGCAGCGTTGAGGACAGGGGAGATGAGACCCAGTACTTC
TRBD1,TRBJ2-5,TRBV7-9,NA,CASEKPQGRETQYF,TGTGCCAGCGAAAAACCACAGGGGAGAGAGACCCAGTACTTC
TRBD1,TRBJ2-7,TRBV20-1,many,CSAYDRVSGEQYF,TGCAGTGCTTACGACAGGGTATCGGGCGAGCAGTACTTC
TRBD2,TRBJ2-7,TRBV20-1,many,CSALAGGNSYEQYF,TGCAGTGCTTTAGCGGGGGGCAACTCCTACGAGCAGTACTTC
TRBD1,TRBJ1-2,TRBV12-3/TRBV12-4,many,CASSLDRGQGGYGYTF,TGTGCCAGCAGTTTGGATCGAGGACAGGGCGGCTATGGCTACACCTTC
NA,TRBJ2-5,TRBV20-1,many,CSAALSDAIGTQYF,TGCAGTGCCGCCTTGTCCGACGCGATCGGGACCCAGTACTTC
NA,TRBJ1-1,TRBV20-1,many,CSATDYRDENTEAFF,TGCAGTGCTACCGACTACAGGGACGAGAACACTGAAGCTTTCTTT
NA,TRBJ2-3,TRBV7-2,few,CASSPDGSGTDTQYF,TGTGCCAGCAGCCCTGACGGGTCCGGCACAGATACGCAGTATTTT
TRBD1,TRBJ2-5,TRBV7-2,few,CASSRGQGAGETQYF,TGTGCCAGCAGCCGAGGACAGGGGGCGGGGGAGACCCAGTACTTC
TRBD2,TRBJ2-3,TRBV10-1,NA,CASSESLAGAKGDDTQYF,TGCGCCAGCAGTGAGTCGCTAGCGGGGGCTAAGGGAGACGATACGCAGTATTTT
NA,TRBJ2-3,TRBV28,NA,CASSPRGLGADTQYF,TGTGCCAGCAGTCCCAGGGGTCTTGGGGCAGATACGCAGTATTTT
NA,TRBJ2-1,TRBV6-4,NA,CASSDTGTSSYNEQFF,TGTGCCAGCAGTGACACGGGGACCAGCTCCTACAATGAGCAGTTCTTC
NA,TRBJ1-5,TRBV28,few,CASSLPVDLPSNQPQHF,TGTGCCAGCAGTTTGCCCGTTGACCTGCCTTCCAATCAGCCCCAGCATTTT
TRBD2,TRBJ2-1,TRBV6-6,NA,CASQSGGLAEQFF,TGTGCCAGCCAAAGCGGGGGGCTTGCTGAGCAGTTCTTC
NA,TRBJ1-1,TRBV5-6,NA,CASSSFKARGGTEAFF,TGTGCCAGCAGCTCCTTTAAGGCACGCGGGGGCACTGAAGCTTTCTTT
NA,TRBJ2-1,TRBV20-1,NA,CSARDHGGATYNEQFF,TGCAGTGCTAGAGATCATGGAGGGGCGACATACAATGAGCAGTTCTTC
NA,TRBJ2-5,TRBV24-1,few,CATSDSYRVGNRAQETQYF,TGTGCCACCAGTGATTCCTACAGGGTCGGCAACCGGGCCCAAGAGACCCAGTACTTC
TRBD1,TRBJ2-7,TRBV12-3/TRBV12-4,many,CASSLGDRAHEQYF,TGTGCCAGCAGTTTGGGGGACAGGGCCCACGAGCAGTACTTC
TRBD1,TRBJ2-1,TRBV29-1,many,CSVSRGLDEQFF,TGCAGCGTATCGAGGGGGCTGGATGAGCAGTTCTTC
NA,TRBJ2-2,TRBV15,few,CATSRDPRQANTGELFF,TGTGCCACCAGCAGAGATCCCCGACAGGCGAACACCGGGGAGCTGTTTTTT
NA,TRBJ1-1,TRBV20-1,many,CSARRRTADTEAFF,TGCAGTGCTAGAAGACGGACGGCGGACACTGAAGCTTTCTTT
TRBD1,TRBJ2-5,TRBV20-1,many,CSVQWDRGPQETQYF,TGCAGTGTTCAGTGGGACAGGGGACCCCAAGAGACCCAGTACTTC
NA,TRBJ2-1,TRBV25-1,NA,CASSIKGRGAPRDEQFF,TGTGCCAGCAGTATAAAAGGGAGGGGGGCTCCGAGGGATGAGCAGTTCTTC
NA,TRBJ1-1,TRBV7-2,many,CASSSARTNTEAFF,TGTGCCAGCAGCTCCGCCCGTACGAACACTGAAGCTTTCTTT
NA,TRBJ2-2,TRBV15,NA,CATSRDRGGTGELFF,TGTGCCACCAGCAGAGACAGGGGAGGCACCGGGGAGCTGTTTTTT
NA,TRBJ2-7,TRBV15,NA,CATSREAYSYEQYF,TGTGCCACCAGCAGAGAGGCCTATTCCTACGAGCAGTACTTC